Here is one TCR beta chain with its context. The antigen is not known. This specimen comes from a study of CD4 T cells in relation to SARS-CoV-2 and coronaviruses. Study-level information: The restricting HLA molecule for shared crossreactive spike epitopes was mapped.

Regarding the study as a whole: Around two thirds of donors had memory CD4+ clonotypes crossrecognizing SARS-CoV-2 and common cold coronavirus spike.

Before the COVID-19 pandemic, during about 2010-2019, CD4+ T cells were taken from unexposed donors. After approximately ten days of culture, CD4+ T cells were isolated. Half the medium was replaced with IL-2 medium on days 3 and 7. Germline V lookup: CDR1 SQVTM, CDR2 ANQGSEA. The junction had 0 bases not matched to a gene; V was cut back by 3 bases and J by 4 bases. The CDR3 runs to 12 residues. The protocol was immunoSEQ multiplex PCR, while the TCRdb copy is restricted to in-frame clones and leaves out a portion. The sample records under 20,000 clones, more than 65% being singletons. The sequence was obtained from a human donor in good health. The rearrangement links TRBV29-1 to TRBJ2-5, with 9 bases aligning to TRBD1. The sample comprised CD4+ T cells from PBMCs, cultured in vitro. The CDR3 reads CSVETGGETQYF. CDR3 DNA sequence: TGCAGCGTTGAGACAGGGGGAGAGACCCAGTACTTC.